Reported below is one T cell receptor beta chain. Its antigen is currently unknown. RNA was extracted and reverse transcribed into cDNA as the sequencing template. Some clones are missing from TCRdb's copy, which holds only in-frame ones; the method was immunoSEQ multiplex PCR. Among about 190,000 clones listed, over 60% were seen once. This entry belongs to a study of CD8+ T cells in alopecia areata. On the study more broadly: Twice a day, 5 to 10 mg of oral tofacitinib was administered to treated patients. Study-wide points: Affected scalp, especially in alopecia totalis/universalis, had a higher clonality than normal scalp did.

Indicated treatment: oral pan-JAK inhibitor, 5-10 mg twice daily. V shed 1 base and J shed 7 bases, with 14 bases lying between them. The CDR3 consists of 15 residues. CDR1 is LGHNT, CDR2 FRNRAP, per germline. This TCR was sampled from a human donor with alopecia areata. This chain uses TRBV12-5 with TRBJ2-1, with TRBD1 as a possible D gene (5 bases). The sequences come from CD4+ T cells sorted from blood, collected at week 4, from a patient treated with tofacitinib. The CDR3 region is CASGLGVSRVNEQFF. For the CDR3, the DNA is TGTGCTAGTGGTTTGGGTGTATCCAGGGTGAATGAGCAGTTCTTC.